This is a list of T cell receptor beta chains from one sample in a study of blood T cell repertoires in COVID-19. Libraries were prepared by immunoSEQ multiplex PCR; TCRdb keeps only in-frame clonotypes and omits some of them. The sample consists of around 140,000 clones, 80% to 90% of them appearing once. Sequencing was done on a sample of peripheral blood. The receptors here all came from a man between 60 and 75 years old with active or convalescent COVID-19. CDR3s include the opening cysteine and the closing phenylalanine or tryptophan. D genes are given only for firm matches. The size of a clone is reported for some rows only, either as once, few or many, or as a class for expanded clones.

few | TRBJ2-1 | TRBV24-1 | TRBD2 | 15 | CATSETSGNYNEQFF | TGTGCCACCAGTGAGACTAGCGGCAACTACAATGAGCAGTTCTTC
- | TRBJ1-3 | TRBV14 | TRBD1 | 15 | CASSLRQGYGNTIYF | TGTGCCAGCAGCTTACGACAGGGATACGGAAACACCATATATTTT
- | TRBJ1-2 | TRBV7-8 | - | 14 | CASSLQGMGYGYTF | TGTGCCAGCAGCTTACAGGGAATGGGGTATGGCTACACCTTC
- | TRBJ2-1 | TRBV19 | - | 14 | CASSIGSAYNEQFF | TGTGCCAGTAGTATCGGTTCGGCCTACAATGAGCAGTTCTTC
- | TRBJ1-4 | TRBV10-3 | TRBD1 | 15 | CAISNPGTGDEKLFF | TGTGCCATCAGTAACCCCGGGACAGGAGACGAAAAACTGTTTTTT
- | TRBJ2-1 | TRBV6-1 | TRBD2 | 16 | CASSVGGGNYYNEQFF | TGTGCCAGCAGTGTTGGGGGAGGGAACTACTACAATGAGCAGTTCTTC
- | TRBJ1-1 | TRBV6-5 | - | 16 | CASSYSYEGMNTEAFF | TGTGCCAGCAGTTACTCTTATGAGGGAATGAACACTGAAGCTTTCTTT
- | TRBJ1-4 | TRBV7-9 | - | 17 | CASSLAEGRATNEKLFF | TGTGCCAGCAGCTTAGCGGAGGGACGAGCAACTAATGAAAAACTGTTTTTT
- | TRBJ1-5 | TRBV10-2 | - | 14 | CASNLRGNNQPQHF | TGCGCCAGCAATTTAAGGGGGAACAATCAGCCCCAGCATTTT
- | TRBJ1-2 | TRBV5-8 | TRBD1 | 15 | CASSLQNRGLEGYTF | TGTGCCAGCAGCTTGCAGAACAGGGGGCTAGAGGGCTACACCTTC
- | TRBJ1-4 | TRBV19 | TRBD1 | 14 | CASKYDRVNEKLFF | TGTGCCAGTAAATACGACAGGGTGAACGAAAAACTGTTTTTT
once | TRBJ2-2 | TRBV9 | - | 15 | CASSVAPGHTGELFF | TGTGCCAGCAGCGTAGCTCCAGGCCACACCGGGGAGCTGTTTTTT
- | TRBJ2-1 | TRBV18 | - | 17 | CASSPPPLVLSYNEQFF | TGTGCCAGCTCACCACCCCCTCTAGTTCTCTCCTACAATGAGCAGTTCTTC
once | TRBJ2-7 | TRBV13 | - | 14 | CASSLGGSKYEQYF | TGTGCCAGCAGCTTAGGAGGTAGCAAGTACGAGCAGTACTTC
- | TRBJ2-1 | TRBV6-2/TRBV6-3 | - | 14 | CASSPLSSYNEQFF | TGTGCCAGCAGTCCACTTAGCTCCTACAATGAGCAGTTCTTC
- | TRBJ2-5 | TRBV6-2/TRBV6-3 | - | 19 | CASSYSNEVYYQIQETQYF | TGTGCCAGCAGTTACTCGAACGAAGTCTACTATCAAATCCAAGAGACCCAGTACTTC
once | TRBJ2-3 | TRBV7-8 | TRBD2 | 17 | CASSLATSGRAGDTQYF | TGTGCCAGCAGCTTGGCGACTAGCGGGAGGGCCGGAGATACGCAGTATTTT
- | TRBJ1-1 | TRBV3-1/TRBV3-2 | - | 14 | CASSQGAGVTEAFF | TGTGCCAGCAGCCAGGGAGCAGGCGTGACTGAAGCTTTCTTT
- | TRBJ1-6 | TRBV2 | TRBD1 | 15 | CASTRTGGRGSPLHF | TGTGCCAGCACCAGGACAGGGGGACGGGGTTCACCCCTCCACTTT
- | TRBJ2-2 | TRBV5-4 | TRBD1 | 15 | CASSRTGGNTGELFF | TGTGCCAGCAGCAGGACAGGGGGTAACACCGGGGAGCTGTTTTTT
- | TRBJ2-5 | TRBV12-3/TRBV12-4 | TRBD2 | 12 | CARTSGQETQYF | TGTGCCAGGACTAGCGGCCAAGAGACCCAGTACTTC
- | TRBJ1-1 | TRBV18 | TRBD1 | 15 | CASSPGTGMNTEAFF | TGTGCCAGCTCACCTGGGACAGGGATGAACACTGAAGCTTTCTTT
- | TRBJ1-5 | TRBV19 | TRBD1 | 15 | CASSSGQDSNQPQHF | TGTGCCAGTAGTAGCGGACAGGATAGCAATCAGCCCCAGCATTTT
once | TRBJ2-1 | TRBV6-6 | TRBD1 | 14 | CASRRTGTSNEQFF | TGTGCCAGCAGGCGGACAGGGACTTCCAATGAGCAGTTCTTC
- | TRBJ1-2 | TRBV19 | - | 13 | CASSIKQYYGYTF | TGTGCCAGTAGTATAAAACAGTACTATGGCTACACCTTC
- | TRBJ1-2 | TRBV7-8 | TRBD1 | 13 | CASTRANRGVYTF | TGTGCCAGCACCCGGGCGAACAGGGGCGTCTACACCTTC
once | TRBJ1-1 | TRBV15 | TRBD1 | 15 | CATRGGRIPNTEAFF | TGTGCCACCAGAGGGGGCCGCATCCCGAACACTGAAGCTTTCTTT
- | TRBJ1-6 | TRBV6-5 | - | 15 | CASRSPTGLQSPLHF | TGTGCCAGCAGATCTCCAACAGGGTTACAATCACCCCTCCACTTT
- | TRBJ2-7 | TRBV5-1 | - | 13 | CASSSDGEYEQYF | TGCGCCAGCAGCTCAGACGGGGAGTACGAGCAGTACTTC
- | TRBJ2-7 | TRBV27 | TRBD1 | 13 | CASSLQGRYEQYF | TGTGCCAGCAGTCTACAGGGGAGATACGAGCAGTACTTC
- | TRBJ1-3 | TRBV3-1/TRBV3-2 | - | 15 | CASSQVRGTGNTIYF | TGTGCCAGCAGCCAAGTACGGGGTACCGGAAACACCATATATTTT
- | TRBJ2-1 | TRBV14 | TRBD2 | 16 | CASSQDERGGFREQFF | TGTGCCAGCAGCCAAGATGAGCGGGGGGGCTTCAGGGAGCAGTTCTTC
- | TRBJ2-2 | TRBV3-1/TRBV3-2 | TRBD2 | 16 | CASSPGLADWTGELFF | TGTGCCAGCAGCCCGGGACTAGCGGATTGGACCGGGGAGCTGTTTTTT
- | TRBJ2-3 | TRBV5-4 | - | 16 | CASSSRLTSDTDTQYF | TGTGCCAGCAGCTCTAGGTTGACTTCGGACACAGATACGCAGTATTTT
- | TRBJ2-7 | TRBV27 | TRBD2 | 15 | CASSLTGGSSYEQYF | TGTGCCAGCAGTCTAACGGGAGGTAGCTCCTACGAGCAGTACTTC
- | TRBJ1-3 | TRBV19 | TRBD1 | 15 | CASSERQGTGNTIYF | TGTGCCAGTAGTGAGAGACAGGGTACTGGAAACACCATATATTTT
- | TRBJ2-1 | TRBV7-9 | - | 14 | CASSLLQVYNEQFF | TGTGCCAGCAGCTTATTACAGGTATACAATGAGCAGTTCTTC
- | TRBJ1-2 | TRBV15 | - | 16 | CATSTLPGEINYGYTF | TGTGCCACCAGCACCCTTCCGGGGGAAATTAACTATGGCTACACCTTC
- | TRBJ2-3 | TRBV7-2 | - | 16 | CASSFLGGPAEDTQYF | TGTGCCAGCAGCTTTCTTGGCGGTCCGGCGGAAGATACGCAGTATTTT
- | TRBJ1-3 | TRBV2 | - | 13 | CATRGGSGNTIYF | TGTGCCACCCGGGGAGGCTCTGGAAACACCATATATTTT
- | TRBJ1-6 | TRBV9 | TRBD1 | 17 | CASSVAVDRGSDSPLHF | TGTGCCAGCAGCGTAGCCGTGGACAGGGGGTCGGATTCACCCCTCCACTTT